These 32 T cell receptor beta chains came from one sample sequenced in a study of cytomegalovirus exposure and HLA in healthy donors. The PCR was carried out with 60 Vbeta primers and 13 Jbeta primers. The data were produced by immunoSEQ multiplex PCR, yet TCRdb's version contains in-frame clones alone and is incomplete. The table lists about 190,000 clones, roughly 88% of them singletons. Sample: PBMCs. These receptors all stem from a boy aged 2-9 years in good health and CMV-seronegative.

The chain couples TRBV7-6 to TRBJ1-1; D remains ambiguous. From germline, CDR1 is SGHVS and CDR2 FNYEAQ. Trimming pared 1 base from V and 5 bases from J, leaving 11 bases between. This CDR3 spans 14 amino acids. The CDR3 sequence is CASSLVEGNTEAFF. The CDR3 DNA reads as TGTGCCAGCAGCTTAGTTGAGGGAAATACTGAAGCTTTCTTT.

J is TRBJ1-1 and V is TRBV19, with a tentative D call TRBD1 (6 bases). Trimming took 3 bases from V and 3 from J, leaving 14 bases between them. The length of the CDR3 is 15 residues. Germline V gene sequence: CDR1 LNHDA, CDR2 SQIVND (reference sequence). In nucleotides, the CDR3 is TGTGCCAGTAGTATTACAGGGAAATGGGACACTGAAGCTTTCTTT. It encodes CASSITGKWDTEAFF.

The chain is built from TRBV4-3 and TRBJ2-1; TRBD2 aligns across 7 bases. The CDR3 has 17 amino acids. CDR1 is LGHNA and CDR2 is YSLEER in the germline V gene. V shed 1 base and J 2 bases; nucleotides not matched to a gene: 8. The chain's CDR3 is CASSQVLGTIAYNEQFF. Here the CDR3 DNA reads TGCGCCAGCAGCCAAGTTCTCGGGACTATCGCCTACAATGAGCAGTTCTTC.

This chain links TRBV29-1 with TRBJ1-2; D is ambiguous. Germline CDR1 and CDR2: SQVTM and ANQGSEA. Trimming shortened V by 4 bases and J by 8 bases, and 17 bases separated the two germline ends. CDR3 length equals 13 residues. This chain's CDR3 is CSVVAGIRPGYTF. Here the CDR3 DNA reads TGCAGCGTTGTCGCAGGCATAAGGCCCGGCTACACCTTC.

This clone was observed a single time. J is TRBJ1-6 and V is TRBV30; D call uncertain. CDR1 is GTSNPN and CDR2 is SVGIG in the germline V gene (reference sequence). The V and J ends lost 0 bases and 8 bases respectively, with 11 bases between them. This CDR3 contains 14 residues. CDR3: CAWSVKRGYSPLHF. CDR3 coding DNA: TGTGCCTGGAGTGTAAAACGGGGATATTCACCCCTCCACTTT.

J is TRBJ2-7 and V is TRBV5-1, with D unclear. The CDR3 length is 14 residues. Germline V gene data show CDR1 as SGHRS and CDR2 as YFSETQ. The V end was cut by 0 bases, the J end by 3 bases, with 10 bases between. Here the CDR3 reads CASSLGAKHYEQYF. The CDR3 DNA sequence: TGCGCCAGCAGCTTGGGAGCCAAGCACTACGAGCAGTACTTC.

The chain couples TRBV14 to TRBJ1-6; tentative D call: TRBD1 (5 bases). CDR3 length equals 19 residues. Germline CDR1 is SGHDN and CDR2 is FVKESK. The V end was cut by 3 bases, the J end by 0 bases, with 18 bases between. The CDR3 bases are TGTGCCAGCAGCCATAGAGGAGGGGACCCGAGCTCCTATAATTCACCCCTCCACTTT. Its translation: CASSHRGGDPSSYNSPLHF.

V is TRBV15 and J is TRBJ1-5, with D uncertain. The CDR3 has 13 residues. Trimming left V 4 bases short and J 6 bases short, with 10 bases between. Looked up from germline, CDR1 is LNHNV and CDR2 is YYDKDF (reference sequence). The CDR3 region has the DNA TGTGCCACCAGCAAGAGCGTGATTCAGCCCCAGCATTTT. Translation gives CATSKSVIQPQHF.

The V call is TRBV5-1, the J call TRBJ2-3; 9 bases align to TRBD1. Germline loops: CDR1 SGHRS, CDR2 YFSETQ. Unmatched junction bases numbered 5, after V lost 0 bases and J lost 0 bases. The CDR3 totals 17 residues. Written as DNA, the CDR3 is TGCGCCAGCAGCTTGGCCCCGGGACAGGGAAGCACAGATACGCAGTATTTT. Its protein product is CASSLAPGQGSTDTQYF.

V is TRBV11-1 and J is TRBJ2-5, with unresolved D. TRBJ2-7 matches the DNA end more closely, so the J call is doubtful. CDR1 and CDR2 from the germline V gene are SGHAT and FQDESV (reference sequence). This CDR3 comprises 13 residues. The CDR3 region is CASSLGFQTEQYF. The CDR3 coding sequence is TGTGCCAGCAGCTTAGGGTTCCAAACCGAGCAGTACTTC.

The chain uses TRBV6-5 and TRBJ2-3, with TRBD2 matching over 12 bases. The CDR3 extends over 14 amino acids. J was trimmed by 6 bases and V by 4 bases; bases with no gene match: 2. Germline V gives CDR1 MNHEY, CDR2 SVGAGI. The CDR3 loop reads CASSSGTSGDTQYF. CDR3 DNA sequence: TGTGCCAGCAGTTCCGGGACTAGCGGGGATACGCAGTATTTT.

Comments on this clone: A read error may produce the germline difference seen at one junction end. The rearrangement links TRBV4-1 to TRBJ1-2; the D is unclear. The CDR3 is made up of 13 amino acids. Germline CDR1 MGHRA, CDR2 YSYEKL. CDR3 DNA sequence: TGCGCCAGCAGCCAAGTGCGGAACTATCGCTACACCTTC. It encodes CASSQVRNYRYTF.

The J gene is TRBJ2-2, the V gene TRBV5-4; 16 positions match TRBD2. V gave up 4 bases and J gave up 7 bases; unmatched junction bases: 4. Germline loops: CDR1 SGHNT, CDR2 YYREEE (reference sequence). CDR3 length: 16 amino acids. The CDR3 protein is CASSKGLAGGSGELFF. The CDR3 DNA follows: TGTGCCAGCAGCAAGGGACTAGCGGGAGGGAGCGGGGAGCTGTTTTTT.

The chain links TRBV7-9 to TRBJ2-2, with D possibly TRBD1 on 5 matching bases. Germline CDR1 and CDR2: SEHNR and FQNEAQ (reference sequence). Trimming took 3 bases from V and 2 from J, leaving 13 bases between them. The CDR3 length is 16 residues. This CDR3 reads CASSFPTDSNTGELFF. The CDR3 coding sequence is TGTGCCAGCAGCTTCCCCACAGACAGCAACACCGGGGAGCTGTTTTTT. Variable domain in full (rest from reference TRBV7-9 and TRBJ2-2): DTGVSQNPRHKITKRGQNVTFRCDPISEHNRLYWYRQTLGQGPEFLTYFQNEAQLEKSRLLSDRFSAERPKGSFSTLEIQRTEQGDSAMYLCASSFPTDSNTGELFFGEGSRLTVL.

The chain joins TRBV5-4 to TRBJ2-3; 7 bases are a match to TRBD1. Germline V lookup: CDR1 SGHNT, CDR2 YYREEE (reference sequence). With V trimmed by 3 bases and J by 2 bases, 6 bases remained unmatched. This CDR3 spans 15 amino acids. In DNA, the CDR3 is TGTGCCAGCAGCTCCCGGGACAGCCACACAGATACGCAGTATTTT. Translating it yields CASSSRDSHTDTQYF.

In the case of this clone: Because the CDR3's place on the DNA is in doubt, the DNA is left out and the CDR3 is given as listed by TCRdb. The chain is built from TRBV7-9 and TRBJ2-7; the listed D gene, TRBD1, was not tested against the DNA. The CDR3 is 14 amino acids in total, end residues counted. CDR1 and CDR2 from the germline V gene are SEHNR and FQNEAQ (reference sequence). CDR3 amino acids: CASSFGQGNIVEYF.

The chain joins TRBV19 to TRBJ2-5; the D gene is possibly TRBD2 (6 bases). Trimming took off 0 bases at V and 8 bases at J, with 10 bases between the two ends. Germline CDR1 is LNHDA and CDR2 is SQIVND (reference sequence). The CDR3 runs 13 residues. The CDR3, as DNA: TGTGCCAGTAGTATAGAGGGGACTTCCACCCAGTACTTC. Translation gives CASSIEGTSTQYF. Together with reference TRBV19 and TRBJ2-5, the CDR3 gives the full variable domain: DGGITQSPKYLFRKEGQNVTLSCEQNLNHDAMYWYRQDPGQGLRLIYYSQIVNDFQKGDIAEGYSVSREKKESFPLTVTSAQKNPTAFYLCASSIEGTSTQYFGPGTRLLVL.

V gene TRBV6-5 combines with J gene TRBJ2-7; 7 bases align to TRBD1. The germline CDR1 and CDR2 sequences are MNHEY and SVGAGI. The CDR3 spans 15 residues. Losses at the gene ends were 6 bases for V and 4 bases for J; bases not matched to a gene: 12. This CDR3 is CASSPGDRVEYEQYV. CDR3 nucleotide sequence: TGTGCCAGCAGCCCTGGCGACAGGGTGGAATACGAGCAGTACGTC.

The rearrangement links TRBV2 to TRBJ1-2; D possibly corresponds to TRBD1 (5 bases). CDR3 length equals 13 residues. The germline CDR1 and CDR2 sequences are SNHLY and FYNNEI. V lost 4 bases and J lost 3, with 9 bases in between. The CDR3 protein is CASSGQIDYGYTF. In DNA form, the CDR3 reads TGTGCCAGCAGTGGACAGATCGACTATGGCTACACCTTC.

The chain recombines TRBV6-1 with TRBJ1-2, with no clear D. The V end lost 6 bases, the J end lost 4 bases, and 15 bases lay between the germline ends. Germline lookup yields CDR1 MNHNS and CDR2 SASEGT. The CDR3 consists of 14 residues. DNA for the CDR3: TGTGCCAGCAGCCGAAACAGAGATAGCTATGGCTACACCTTC. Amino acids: CASSRNRDSYGYTF.

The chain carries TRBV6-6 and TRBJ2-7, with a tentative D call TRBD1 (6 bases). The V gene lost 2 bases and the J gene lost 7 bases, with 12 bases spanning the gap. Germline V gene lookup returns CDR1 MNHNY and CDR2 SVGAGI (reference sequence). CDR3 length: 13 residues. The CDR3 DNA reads TGTGCCAGCAGTTACGGGGGCCCCAGGGAGCAGTACGTC. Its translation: CASSYGGPREQYV.

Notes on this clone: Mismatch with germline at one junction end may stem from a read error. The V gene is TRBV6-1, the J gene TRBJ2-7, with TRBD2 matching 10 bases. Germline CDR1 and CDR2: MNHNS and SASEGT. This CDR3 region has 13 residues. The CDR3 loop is CAGRTSGTYEQYF. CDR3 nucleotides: TGTGCCGGCAGGACTAGCGGAACCTACGAGCAGTACTTC.

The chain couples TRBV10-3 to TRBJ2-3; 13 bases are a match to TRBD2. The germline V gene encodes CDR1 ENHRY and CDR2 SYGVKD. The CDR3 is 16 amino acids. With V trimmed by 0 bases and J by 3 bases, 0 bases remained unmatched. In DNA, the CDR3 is TGTGCCATCAGTGAGTCGACTAGCGGGGGGACAGATACGCAGTATTTT. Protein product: CAISESTSGGTDTQYF.

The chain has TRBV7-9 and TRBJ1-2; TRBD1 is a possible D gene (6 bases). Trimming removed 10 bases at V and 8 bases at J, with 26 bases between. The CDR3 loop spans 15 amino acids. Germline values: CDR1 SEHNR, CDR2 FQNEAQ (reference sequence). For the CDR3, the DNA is TGTGCCATCAAGAGAGGGGGTGCGGGGGGCTCCGGCTACACCTTC. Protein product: CAIKRGGAGGSGYTF. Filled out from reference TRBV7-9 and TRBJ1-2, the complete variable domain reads DTGVSQNPRHKITKRGQNVTFRCDPISEHNRLYWYRQTLGQGPEFLTYFQNEAQLEKSRLLSDRFSAERPKGSFSTLEIQRTEQGDSAMYLCAIKRGGAGGSGYTFGSGTRLTVV.

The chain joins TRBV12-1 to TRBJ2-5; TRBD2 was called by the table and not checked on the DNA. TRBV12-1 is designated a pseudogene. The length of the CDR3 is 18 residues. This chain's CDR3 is CASSSPGLAGGNQETQYF. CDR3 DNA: TGTGCCAGCAGCTCCCCGGGACTAGCGGGGGGAAACCAAGAGACCCAGTACTTC.

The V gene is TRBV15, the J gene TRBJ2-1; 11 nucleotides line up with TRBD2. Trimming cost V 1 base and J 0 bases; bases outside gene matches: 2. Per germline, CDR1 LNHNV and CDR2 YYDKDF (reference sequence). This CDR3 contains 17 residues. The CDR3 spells CATSRVTSGSSYNEQFF. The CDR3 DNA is TGTGCCACCAGCAGAGTTACTAGCGGGAGCTCCTACAATGAGCAGTTCTTC.

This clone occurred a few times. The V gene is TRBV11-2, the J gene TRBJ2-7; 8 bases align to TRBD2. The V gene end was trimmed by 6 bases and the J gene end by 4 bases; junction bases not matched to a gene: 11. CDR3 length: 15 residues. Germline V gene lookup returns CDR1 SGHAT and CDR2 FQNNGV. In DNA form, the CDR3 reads TGTGCCAGCAGGTTGCCGGGACTAGGAGGATACGAGCAGTACTTC. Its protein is CASRLPGLGGYEQYF.

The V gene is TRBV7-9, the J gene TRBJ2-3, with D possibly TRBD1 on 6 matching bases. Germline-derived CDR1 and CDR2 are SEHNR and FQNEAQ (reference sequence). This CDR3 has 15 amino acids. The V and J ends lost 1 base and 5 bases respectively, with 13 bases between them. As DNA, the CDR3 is TGTGCCAGCAGCTTAGGGGAAGGGGGTGGAGATACGCAGTATTTT. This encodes CASSLGEGGGDTQYF. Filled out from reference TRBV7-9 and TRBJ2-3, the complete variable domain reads DTGVSQNPRHKITKRGQNVTFRCDPISEHNRLYWYRQTLGQGPEFLTYFQNEAQLEKSRLLSDRFSAERPKGSFSTLEIQRTEQGDSAMYLCASSLGEGGGDTQYFGPGTRLTVL.

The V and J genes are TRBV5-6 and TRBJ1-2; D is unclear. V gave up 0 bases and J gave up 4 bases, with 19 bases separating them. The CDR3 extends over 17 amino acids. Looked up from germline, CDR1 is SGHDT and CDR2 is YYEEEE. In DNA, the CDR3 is TGTGCCAGCAGCTTGGGCCGGTCCATTGTCGAGGGCTATGGCTACACCTTC. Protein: CASSLGRSIVEGYGYTF. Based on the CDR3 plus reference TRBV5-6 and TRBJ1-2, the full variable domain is DAGVTQSPTHLIKTRGQQVTLRCSPKSGHDTVSWYQQALGQGPQFIFQYYEEEERQRGNFPDRFSGHQFPNYSSELNVNALLLGDSALYLCASSLGRSIVEGYGYTFGSGTRLTVV.

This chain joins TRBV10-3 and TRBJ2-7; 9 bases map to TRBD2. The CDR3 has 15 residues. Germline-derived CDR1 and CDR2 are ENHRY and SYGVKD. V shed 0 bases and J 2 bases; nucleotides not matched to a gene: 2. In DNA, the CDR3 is TGTGCCATCAGTGAGTCCGCGGGAGGGACCTACGAGCAGTACTTC. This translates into CAISESAGGTYEQYF.

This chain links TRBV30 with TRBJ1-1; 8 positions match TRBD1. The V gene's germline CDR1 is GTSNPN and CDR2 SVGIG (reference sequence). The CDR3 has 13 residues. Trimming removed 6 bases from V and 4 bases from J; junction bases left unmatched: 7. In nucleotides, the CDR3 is TGTGCCTGCCGGGGACAGGAGTTCACTGAAGCTTTCTTT. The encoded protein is CACRGQEFTEAFF.

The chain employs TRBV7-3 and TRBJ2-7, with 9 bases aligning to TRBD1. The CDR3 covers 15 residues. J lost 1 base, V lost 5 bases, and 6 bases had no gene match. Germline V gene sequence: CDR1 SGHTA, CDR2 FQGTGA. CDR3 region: CASSLTGTGSYEQYF. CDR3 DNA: TGTGCCAGCAGCCTGACCGGGACAGGGTCCTACGAGCAGTACTTC.